This paragraph reports one T cell receptor beta chain. What it binds is unknown. The data belong to a study of T cell clonotyping in hematopoietic cell transplantation. Overall study findings and caveats: Pathologically expanded recipient clonotypes increased progressively from day 30 to day 180 as diversity fell. No sorting was done, leaving CD4 and CD8 contributions mixed. Few recipient clonotypes overlapped donors; over 95% were de novo at given depth.

Time point reported: recipient sample about 28 days before transplant, after cytoreduction. Recipient blood drawn about 28 days pretransplant and days 30, 100, 180 after. CDR1 is MRHNA, CDR2 SNTAGT, per germline. CDR3 length equals 15 residues. V was pared by 6 bases and J by 1 base, with 14 bases between. Clones were sequenced by immunoSEQ multiplex PCR, and TCRdb holds only the in-frame ones, with some missing. The sample includes fewer than 100,000 clones, about 96% of them seen just once. V gene TRBV6-4 combines with J gene TRBJ2-3; D might be TRBD1 (5 bases). This TCR came from a woman between 50 and 59 years old with acute myeloid leukemia. Some clones in this sample may be carry-over from other donors' samples. The sample was peripheral blood mononuclear cells, taken before stem cell transplant. CDR3 region: CASRLGVAGTDTQYF. CDR3 DNA: TGTGCCAGCAGGTTAGGGGTAGCTGGCACAGATACGCAGTATTTT.